One sample yielded the 2 T cell receptor beta chains listed below, sequenced in a study of cytotoxic CD8 clonotypes in ibrutinib-treated CLL (dated by TCRdb to the early 2020s). The method behind the library was the immunoSEQ multiplex PCR assay. Held by TCRdb, this immuneACCESS table contains in-frame sequences only and omits some clones. Under half of the omission traces to an unresolved V gene where checked; the cause of the rest is unknown. This sample comprises 200,000 to 250,000 clones, around 75% of them detected only once. Clones ranked in the top ten supply approximately 6.3% of the sample. The sample's time point label, in plain terms: approximately 11 months on ibrutinib. The sample in question was PBMCs, obtained after 12 months of ibrutinib treatment. Receptors were obtained from a human donor with chronic lymphocytic leukemia.

The chain uses TRBV18 and TRBJ2-3, with D unclear. The CDR3 has 15 residues. V lost 2 bases, J lost 0 bases, and 9 bases lay in between. The germline gives CDR1 KGHSH, CDR2 LQKENI. CDR3 loop: CASSPNGASTDTQYF. The DNA of the CDR3 is TGTGCCAGCTCACCAAACGGAGCTAGCACAGATACGCAGTATTTT. Drawing the rest from reference TRBV18 and TRBJ2-3, the complete variable domain is NAGVMQNPRHLVRRRGQEARLRCSPMKGHSHVYWYRQLPEEGLKFMVYLQKENIIDESGMPKERFSAEFPKEGPSILRIQQVVRGDSAAYFCASSPNGASTDTQYFGPGTRLTVL.

V gene TRBV5-1 combines with J gene TRBJ2-1; 10 bases fit TRBD1. V trimming: 0 bases; J trimming: 3 bases; junction bases outside the gene matches: 9. The CDR3 extends over 18 amino acids. The germline CDR1 and CDR2 sequences are SGHRS and YFSETQ. The CDR3 region has the DNA TGCGCCAGCAGCTTGGCGGGAGGGACAGGGGTAGGCTACAATGAGCAGTTCTTC. It is translated as CASSLAGGTGVGYNEQFF. Combining the CDR3 with reference TRBV5-1 and TRBJ2-1 gives the whole variable domain KAGVTQTPRYLIKTRGQQVTLSCSPISGHRSVSWYQQTPGQGLQFLFEYFSETQRNKGNFPGRFSGRQFSNSRSEMNVSTLELGDSALYLCASSLAGGTGVGYNEQFFGPGTRLTVL.